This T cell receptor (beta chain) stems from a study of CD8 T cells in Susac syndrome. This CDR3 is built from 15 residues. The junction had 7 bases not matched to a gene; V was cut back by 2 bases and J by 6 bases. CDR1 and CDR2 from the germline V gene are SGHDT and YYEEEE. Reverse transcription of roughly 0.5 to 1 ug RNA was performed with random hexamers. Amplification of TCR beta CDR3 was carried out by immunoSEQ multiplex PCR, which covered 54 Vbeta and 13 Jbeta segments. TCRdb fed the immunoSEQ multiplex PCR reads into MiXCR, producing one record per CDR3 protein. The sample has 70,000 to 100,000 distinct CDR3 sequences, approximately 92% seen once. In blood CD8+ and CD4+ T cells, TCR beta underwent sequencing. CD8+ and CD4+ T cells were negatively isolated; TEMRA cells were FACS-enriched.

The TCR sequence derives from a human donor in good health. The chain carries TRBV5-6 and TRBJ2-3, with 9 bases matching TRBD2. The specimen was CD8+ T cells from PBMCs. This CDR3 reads CASSFGFAGGDTQYF. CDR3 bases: TGTGCCAGCAGCTTTGGGTTCGCGGGAGGGGATACGCAGTATTTT.